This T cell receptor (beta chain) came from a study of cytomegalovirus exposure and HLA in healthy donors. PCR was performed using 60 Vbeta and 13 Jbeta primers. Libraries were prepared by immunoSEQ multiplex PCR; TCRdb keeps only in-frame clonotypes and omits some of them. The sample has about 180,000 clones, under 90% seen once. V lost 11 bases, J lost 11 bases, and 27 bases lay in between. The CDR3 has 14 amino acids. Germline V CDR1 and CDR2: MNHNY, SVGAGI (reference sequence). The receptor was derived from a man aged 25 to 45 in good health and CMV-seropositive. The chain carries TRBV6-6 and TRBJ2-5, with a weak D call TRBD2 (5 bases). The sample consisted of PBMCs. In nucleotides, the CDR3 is TGTGCCGTCCAAGGCCGGAACTTACTAGTCGGGCAGTACTTC. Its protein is CAVQGRNLLVGQYF.